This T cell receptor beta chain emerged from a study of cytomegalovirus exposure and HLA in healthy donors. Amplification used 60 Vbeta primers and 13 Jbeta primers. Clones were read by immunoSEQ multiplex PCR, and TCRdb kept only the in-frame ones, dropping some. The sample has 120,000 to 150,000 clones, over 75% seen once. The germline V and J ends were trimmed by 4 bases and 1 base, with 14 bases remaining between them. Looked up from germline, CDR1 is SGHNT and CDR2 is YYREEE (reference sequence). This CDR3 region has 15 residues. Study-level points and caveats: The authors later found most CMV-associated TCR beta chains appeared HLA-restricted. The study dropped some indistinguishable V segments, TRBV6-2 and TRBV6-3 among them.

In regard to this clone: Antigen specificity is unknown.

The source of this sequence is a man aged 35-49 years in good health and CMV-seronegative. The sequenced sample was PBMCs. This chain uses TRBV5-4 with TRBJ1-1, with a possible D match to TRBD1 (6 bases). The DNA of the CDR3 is TGTGCCAGCAGCAGGCCGGGACAAAGGAACACTGAAGCTTTCTTT. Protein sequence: CASSRPGQRNTEAFF.